The source of this TCR beta chain is a study of untreated major depressive disorder. Every participant had European ancestry. Some clones are missing from TCRdb's copy, which holds only in-frame ones; the method was immunoSEQ multiplex PCR. The sample records under 15,000 clones, around 90% being singletons. General study results and limits: Sequencing showed nonsignificant TRBV25-01 and TRBV02-01 differences matching flow cytometry. TRBV05-01 (Vbeta 5.1) usage was higher in CD4+ T cells of depressed patients than controls.

As to this clone: Its target is not known.

The germline CDR1 and CDR2 sequences are SQVTM and ANQGSEA. This CDR3 contains 13 residues. V was trimmed by 6 bases and J by 1 base, leaving 10 bases between them. The sequence was obtained from a man aged 25-45 years with major depressive disorder. Specimen: CD4+ T cells from PBMCs. V is TRBV29-1 and J is TRBJ2-4; D call uncertain. The CDR3 DNA is TGCAGCGTCGATGACACCGCCAAAAACATTCAGTACTTC. Amino acid sequence: CSVDDTAKNIQYF.